This TCR beta chain was recorded in a study of cytomegalovirus exposure and HLA in healthy donors. Study details: From donors who were HLA-typed, an early data release held around 80 million unique TCRs. Whole-study results and caveats: No immune exposure information besides CMV serostatus was available. The authors judged a highly shared variant cluster likely a sequencing artifact.

The CDR3 has 14 residues. Germline V gives CDR1 MNHEY, CDR2 SVGAGI. J was trimmed by 10 bases and V by 6 bases; bases with no gene match: 9. In regard to this clone: Its antigen remains unknown.

The PCR used 60 Vbeta and 13 Jbeta primers. Some clones are missing from TCRdb's copy, which holds only in-frame ones; the method was immunoSEQ multiplex PCR. The data contain about 84,000 clones, around three fifths of them singletons. This sequence joins TRBV6-5 and TRBJ2-1; 10 bases fit TRBD2. The sample consisted of PBMCs. The sequence was obtained from a woman aged 40 to 50 in good health and CMV-seropositive. This chain's CDR3 is CASRRLAGLREQFF. CDR3 nucleotide sequence: TGTGCCAGCAGACGACTAGCGGGTCTGAGGGAGCAGTTCTTC.